Below, 19 T cell receptor beta chains from the same sample are listed, as sequenced in a study of human T cells and chemical hapten exposure. The time point here: pre-sensitization, week 0. Treatment denoted: therapeutic diphenylcyclopropenone sensitization with weekly scalp DPC. One entry per CDR3 protein, called by TCRdb with MiXCR from the RACE reads. This sample yields 350,000 to 450,000 distinct CDR3 sequences, of which 4.5% to 5.5% are seen a single time; 2% to 3% belongs to the top ten. The sample consisted of whole blood, taken in connection with sensitization to the hapten diphenylcyclopropenone (DPC). The receptors here all came from a woman aged 45-59 years with alopecia areata. Some clones in this sample may be carry-over from other donors' samples.

This clonotype has at least ten counts. V and J are TRBV7-3 and TRBJ2-4; weak D call: TRBD1 (6 bases). The CDR3 sequence is 16 residues long. V was trimmed by 5 bases and J by 0 bases, leaving 14 bases between them. Germline V CDR1 and CDR2: SGHTA, FQGTGA. CDR3 in DNA: TGTGCCAGCAGCCAGACAGGAGCTCTAGCCAAAAACATTCAGTACTTC. This translates into CASSQTGALAKNIQYF.

The sample holds a few counts of this clonotype. This rearrangement joins TRBV4-3 to TRBJ2-7; D assignment may be TRBD1 or TRBD2 (7 bases each). This CDR3 is 14 amino acids long. Per the germline V gene, CDR1 is LGHNA and CDR2 is YSLEER. V was pared by 1 base and J by 5 bases, with 12 bases between. CDR3 loop: CASSQGQGGDEQYF. CDR3 sequence (DNA): TGCGCCAGCAGCCAAGGACAGGGAGGGGACGAGCAGTACTTC.

This clonotype was seen more than once but under ten times. This chain links TRBV29-1 with TRBJ1-1; tentative D call: TRBD1 (5 bases). Germline V gives CDR1 SQVTM, CDR2 ANQGSEA. V dropped 8 bases and J dropped 0 bases, with 19 bases sitting between them. This CDR3 comprises 15 residues. CDR3 protein: CSSKWGGPMNTEAFF. The CDR3 DNA reads as TGCAGCTCTAAATGGGGGGGACCGATGAACACTGAAGCTTTCTTT.

This clonotype was counted only a few times. V is TRBV9 and J is TRBJ2-3; D unclear. The germline V gene encodes CDR1 SGDLS and CDR2 YYNGEE. The CDR3 contains 15 residues. Trimming stripped 0 bases from V and 2 bases from J, with 10 bases between. The DNA of the CDR3 is TGTGCCAGCAGCGTAGATGGGCCGATCACAGATACGCAGTATTTT. Translation gives CASSVDGPITDTQYF.

This clonotype has only a few counts. The rearrangement joins TRBV7-3 to TRBJ1-6; maybe TRBD1 (5 bases). Germline CDR1 reads SGHTA; CDR2 reads FQGTGA. The CDR3 is 15 residues long. Trimming shortened V by 0 bases and J by 8 bases, and 11 bases separated the two germline ends. The CDR3 DNA sequence: TGTGCCAGCAGCTTAACGGGGGGGAAGGATTCACCCCTCCACTTT. Translation gives CASSLTGGKDSPLHF.

This clonotype was picked up many times. The chain recombines TRBV6-6 with TRBJ1-5; 7 nucleotides line up with TRBD1. V lost 8 bases and J lost 4; bases outside the gene matches: 8. Looked up from germline, CDR1 is MNHNY and CDR2 is SVGAGI (reference sequence). There are 14 residues in the CDR3. The CDR3 loop reads CASLEWDSNQPQHF. DNA for the CDR3: TGTGCCAGCCTTGAATGGGACAGTAATCAGCCCCAGCATTTT.

This clonotype was found a few times. The rearrangement links TRBV24-1 to TRBJ2-3; possible D gene TRBD2, 7 bases. V lost 1 base and J lost 4, with 11 bases in between. Germline loops: CDR1 KGHDR, CDR2 SFDVKD. The CDR3 covers 15 residues. The CDR3 nucleotides read TGTGCCACCAGTGATTTAGGCGGGGGCCCAGATACGCAGTATTTT. This sequence encodes CATSDLGGGPDTQYF.

This clonotype was observed at least ten times. The V gene is TRBV4-1, the J gene TRBJ2-1; D may be TRBD2 (5 bases). This CDR3 contains 15 residues. The V gene lost 2 bases and the J gene lost 1 base, with 9 bases spanning the gap. Germline assignment: CDR1 MGHRA and CDR2 YSYEKL. The CDR3 sequence is CASSQFPGSYNEQFF. The CDR3 coding sequence is TGCGCCAGCAGCCAATTTCCGGGGTCCTACAATGAGCAGTTCTTC.

This clonotype was counted at least ten times. The chain is built from TRBV5-1 and TRBJ1-6, with a weak D call TRBD1 (5 bases). Germline V lookup: CDR1 SGHRS, CDR2 YFSETQ. This CDR3 is built from 16 residues. Trimming removed 5 bases at V and 6 bases at J, with 18 bases between. In nucleotides, the CDR3 is TGCGCCAGCAGTATGGGGGGAGGTTCCGGTAATTCACCCCTCCACTTT. Protein product: CASSMGGGSGNSPLHF.

This clonotype was counted between two and nine times. The gene calls are TRBV28 and TRBJ1-2; unclear D gene. This CDR3 is built from 13 residues. V lost 7 bases and J 8 bases, leaving 17 bases between the germline ends. Germline V lookup: CDR1 MDHEN, CDR2 SYDVKM. The CDR3 protein is CASKPPNQGGYTF. The CDR3 nucleotides are TGTGCCAGCAAGCCGCCGAACCAAGGCGGCTACACCTTC.

In its sample, this clonotype was seen a few times. This chain connects TRBV4-2 to TRBJ2-1; the match to TRBD2 covers 9 bases. This CDR3 contains 14 residues. Germline CDR1 reads LGHNA; CDR2 reads YNFKEQ. V lost 4 bases, J lost 14 bases, and 12 bases stayed unmatched. The CDR3 DNA sequence: TGTGCCAGCAGCCCGCTTAGTGCGGGAGGGCCGGAGTTCTTC. Translated, it gives CASSPLSAGGPEFF.

This clonotype was seen repeatedly, ten times or more. The CDR3 region has the DNA TGTGCCAGCAGCCAAGATATCGCGCAGGGGGCGCTTTCCGGGGCCAACGTCCTGACTTTC. This sequence encodes CASSQDIAQGALSGANVLTF. The rearrangement joins TRBV14 to TRBJ2-6; 8 bases fit TRBD1. This CDR3 is 20 amino acids long. V lost 0 bases to trimming and J lost 4 bases; unmatched junction nucleotides: 14. CDR1 and CDR2 (germline): SGHDN, FVKESK.

This clonotype was seen ten or more times. The rearrangement links TRBV14 to TRBJ2-3, with 9 bases lining up with TRBD2. Per germline, CDR1 SGHDN and CDR2 FVKESK. The CDR3 sequence is 17 residues long. The J segment lost 1 base and the V segment lost 2 bases, leaving 7 bases of the junction unmatched. This CDR3 reads CASSQLAGIIGTDTQYF. Written as DNA, the CDR3 is TGTGCCAGCAGCCAACTAGCGGGAATCATTGGCACAGATACGCAGTATTTT.

This clonotype appeared many times. The rearrangement uses TRBV27 and TRBJ2-7, with a possible D match to TRBD1 (5 bases). The CDR3 contains 13 residues. CDR1 is MNHEY, CDR2 SMNVEV, per germline (reference sequence). The V end lost 5 bases, the J end lost 7 bases, and 15 bases lay between the germline ends. This CDR3 is CASSPRGWLEQYF. CDR3 bases: TGTGCCAGCAGTCCTAGGGGCTGGCTGGAGCAGTACTTC.

This clonotype was seen only a few times. The gene calls are TRBV2 and TRBJ1-1; no definite D call. This CDR3 region has 14 residues. Trimming stripped 4 bases from V and 4 bases from J, with 13 bases between. From germline, CDR1 is SNHLY and CDR2 FYNNEI. The chain's CDR3 is CASSATARGTEAFF. In nucleotides, the CDR3 is TGTGCCAGCAGTGCGACGGCCCGGGGCACTGAAGCTTTCTTT. The full variable domain, its missing parts supplied by reference TRBV2 and TRBJ1-1, is EPEVTQTPSHQVTQMGQEVILRCVPISNHLYFYWYRQILGQKVEFLVSFYNNEISEKSEIFDDQFSVERPDGSNFTLKIRSTKLEDSAMYFCASSATARGTEAFFGQGTRLTVV.

Many counts were recorded for this clonotype. This chain joins TRBV20-1 and TRBJ1-2, with TRBD1 as a possible D gene (5 bases). Trimming took 7 bases from V and 3 from J, leaving 12 bases between them. CDR3 size: 12 residues. Germline CDR1 DFQATT, CDR2 SNEGSKA (reference sequence). CDR3 bases: TGCAGTGGGGAGGGGAATGACTATGGCTACACCTTC. Its protein product is CSGEGNDYGYTF.

This clonotype appeared many times. This chain connects TRBV4-3 to TRBJ2-3; the D gene is possibly TRBD1 (6 bases). Germline CDR1 reads LGHNA; CDR2 reads YSLEER. V lost 7 bases and J 5 bases, leaving 16 bases between the germline ends. The CDR3 spans 14 residues. CDR3 in DNA: TGCGCCAGCAAGAGGGACAAAGGAGGAGATACGCAGTATTTT. It yields the protein CASKRDKGGDTQYF.

V is TRBV19 and J is TRBJ1-2; TRBD1 matches 9 bases. CDR1 is LNHDA, CDR2 SQIVND, per germline (reference sequence). CDR3 length: 12 amino acids. With 9 bases clipped from V and 7 bases from J, the junction kept 6 bases outside the gene matches. The CDR3 DNA sequence: TGTGCCAGCTGGACAGGGGAGGGTGGCTACACCTTC. Its protein product is CASWTGEGGYTF.

This clonotype has a handful of counts. The chain recombines TRBV19 with TRBJ2-7; TRBD2 matches 13 bases. Germline trimming cut 5 bases from V and 7 bases from J; bases unmatched to any gene: 11. Germline assignment: CDR1 LNHDA and CDR2 SQIVND (reference sequence). This CDR3 is built from 16 residues. The CDR3 protein is CASSPRTSGSFLEQYF. The CDR3 bases are TGTGCCAGTAGTCCGCGGACTAGCGGGAGCTTTCTTGAGCAGTACTTC.